The 5 T cell receptor beta chains in this list originate from one sample, sequenced in a study of CXCR3-negative and CXCR3-positive naive CD8 T cells. No antigen has been assigned to these receptors. It was by 5' RACE with UMI labels that the TRB cDNA libraries were prepared. Following a re-call of the 5' RACE reads, TCRdb has one entry per CDR3 protein and lacks DNA. The listing contains approximately 100,000 distinct CDR3 sequences. General study points: Researchers report that CXCR3-positive naive cells carry more hydrophobic TRB CDR3s than CXCR3-negative naive cells.

Material for sequencing was naive CXCR3+ CD8+ T cells from blood. Documented subset: CD45RO-CCR7+CD27+CD95- naive CD8+ T cells expressing CXCR3 (TNR3+). Source of these receptors: a human donor in good health. Some clones in this sample may be carry-over from other donors' samples.

The V call is TRBV10-2, the J call TRBJ1-1. From germline, CDR1 is WSHSY and CDR2 SAAADI. The CDR3 spans 15 residues. The CDR3 region is CASSGGTGSYTEAFF.

The chain has TRBV20-1 and TRBJ2-7; with no DNA, the TCRdb D assignment of TRBD1 cannot be verified. There are 13 residues in the CDR3. The germline V gene encodes CDR1 DFQATT and CDR2 SNEGSKA (reference sequence). This chain's CDR3 is CSARTGAEYEQYF.

The V and J genes are TRBV5-6 and TRBJ1-6. The CDR3 contains 14 residues. The V gene's germline CDR1 is SGHDT and CDR2 YYEEEE. The CDR3 spells CASSLGQNNSPLHF.

V gene TRBV28 combines with J gene TRBJ2-4. The CDR3 is 14 amino acids. The germline V gene encodes CDR1 MDHEN and CDR2 SYDVKM. This chain's CDR3 is CASSLSGSADIQYF.

The rearrangement uses TRBV12-2 and TRBJ2-3. TRBV12-2 is a known pseudogene. The CDR3 loop spans 13 amino acids. The CDR3 loop is CASRLGIRDTQYF.